This T cell receptor beta chain is from a study of identical twins. Study-wide points: Researchers reported weaker excess twin sharing in beta out-of-frame sequences. Cord blood's abundant beta clonotypes had fewer insertions, unlike memory repertoires.

TCRdb recomputed calls from the 5' RACE reads with MiXCR, one row per CDR3 protein. The profile covers 700,000 to 950,000 distinct CDR3 sequences, with 12% appearing a single time and around 1.5% taken by the ten largest. About this clonotype itself: What it recognizes is unknown.

CDR1 and CDR2 from the germline V gene are MGHRA and YSYEKL. Trimming removed 5 bases from V and 0 bases from J, with 11 bases in between. This CDR3 spans 15 amino acids. These same records also appear under a second study, on yellow fever vaccine responses in identical twins.

The V and J genes are TRBV4-1 and TRBJ1-3; a weak D match, TRBD1 (5 bases). Specimen: PBMCs. This clonotype originated in a woman between 18 and 29 years old in good health. The CDR3 reads CASSYDRDSGNTIYF. CDR3 nucleotides: TGCGCCAGCAGCTACGACAGAGACTCTGGAAACACCATATATTTT.